A single sample gave rise to the 32 T cell receptor beta chains below, sequenced in a study of shared clonotypes between healthy human individuals. TCRdb keeps only in-frame clones here, not all; method: immunoSEQ multiplex PCR. This table holds about 1.5 million clones, 98% found once. Sequencing was performed on naive CD4+ T cells sorted from blood. Subset of the sample: CD45RA+ positively selected. All receptors come from a man between 25 and 39 years old in good health.

In this sample, this clone turned up once. CDR3 DNA: TGTGCCAGTAGTATAGTGACAGCGGAAAAACTGTTTTTT. As protein: CASSIVTAEKLFF. The chain employs TRBV19 and TRBJ1-4; perhaps TRBD1 as D (5 bases). This CDR3 spans 13 amino acids. Trimming removed 1 base at V and 8 bases at J, with 8 bases between. Germline assignment: CDR1 LNHDA and CDR2 SQIVND (reference sequence).

The V and J genes are TRBV4-3 and TRBJ2-1; 7 nucleotides align to TRBD2. The J segment lost 6 bases and the V segment lost 4 bases, leaving 12 bases of the junction unmatched. The CDR3 runs 16 residues. CDR1 LGHNA and CDR2 YSLEER come from the germline V gene. The CDR3 sequence: CASSPEGGRFVNEQFF. CDR3 coding DNA: TGCGCCAGCAGCCCAGAGGGCGGGAGATTCGTCAATGAGCAGTTCTTC.

V usage is TRBV28 and J usage is TRBJ2-7; tentative D call: TRBD1 (6 bases). The V gene's germline CDR1 is MDHEN and CDR2 SYDVKM. Trimming left V 7 bases short and J 3 bases short, with 19 bases between. The CDR3 covers 15 residues. CDR3 residues: CASTREQGSGYEQYF. Here the CDR3 DNA reads TGTGCCAGCACCCGAGAACAGGGAAGTGGCTACGAGCAGTACTTC. The whole variable domain, filled in from reference TRBV28 and TRBJ2-7, reads DVKVTQSSRYLVKRTGEKVFLECVQDMDHENMFWYRQDPGLGLRLIYFSYDVKMKEKGDIPEGYSVSREKKERFSLILESASTNQTSMYLCASTREQGSGYEQYFGPGTRLTVT.

The J gene is TRBJ2-1, the V gene TRBV7-2, with D possibly being TRBD1 (6 bases). V dropped 3 bases and J dropped 12 bases, with 21 bases sitting between them. The V gene's germline CDR1 is SGHTA and CDR2 FQGNSA. The CDR3 is 15 amino acids. The CDR3 protein is CASSLLDSGQNGQFF. The CDR3 nucleotides are TGTGCCAGCAGCTTGTTGGACAGCGGACAGAACGGGCAGTTCTTC.

The CDR3 DNA sequence: TGTGCCAGCAGCGTAGCCCCAGGGACAGGGACATTGGTGAACACTGAAGCTTTCTTT. Translation: CASSVAPGTGTLVNTEAFF. The rearrangement uses TRBV9 and TRBJ1-1, with 9 nucleotides matching TRBD1. Germline loops: CDR1 SGDLS, CDR2 YYNGEE. This CDR3 is built from 19 residues. The junction had 12 bases not matched to a gene; V was cut back by 0 bases and J by 0 bases. The whole variable domain, remainder taken from reference TRBV9 and TRBJ1-1, is DSGVTQTPKHLITATGQRVTLRCSPRSGDLSVYWYQQSLDQGLQFLIQYYNGEERAKGNILERFSAQQFPDLHSELNLSSLELGDSALYFCASSVAPGTGTLVNTEAFFGQGTRLTVV.

The table lists this clone with a count of one. At one end, the junction sequence differs from germline, possibly due to a read error. The chain links TRBV7-7 to TRBJ2-1; weak D call: TRBD2 (5 bases). Germline V gene data show CDR1 as SSHAT and CDR2 as FNYEAQ (reference sequence). This CDR3 region has 16 residues. CDR3 DNA: TGTGCTAGCAGCTTAGGTGCCAGAGGAGGTAACAATGAGCAGTTCTTC. Translated, it gives CASSLGARGGNNEQFF.

This chain uses TRBV27 with TRBJ1-1; D is undetermined. V lost 4 bases and J 3 bases, leaving 15 bases between the germline ends. This CDR3 contains 15 residues. Germline V lookup: CDR1 MNHEY, CDR2 SMNVEV (reference sequence). The CDR3 protein is CASSWKQERDTEAFF. Here the CDR3 DNA reads TGTGCCAGCAGTTGGAAGCAGGAAAGGGACACTGAAGCTTTCTTT.

The chain uses TRBV27 and TRBJ2-3; TRBD2 agrees at 10 bases. Trimming at V came to 10 bases and at J to 1 base, leaving 14 bases not matched to a gene. Germline lookup yields CDR1 MNHEY and CDR2 SMNVEV (reference sequence). CDR3 length equals 17 residues. The CDR3 region is CATEPTRTSGGTDTQYF. CDR3 nucleotides: TGTGCCACCGAGCCGACCCGGACTAGCGGCGGCACAGATACGCAGTATTTT.

The chain employs TRBV6-5 and TRBJ1-2; 9 nucleotides match TRBD1. V gave up 2 bases and J gave up 7 bases; unmatched junction bases: 8. The CDR3 runs 15 residues. Germline CDR1 is MNHEY and CDR2 is SVGAGI. CDR3 loop: CASSYLGQGGGGYTF. The CDR3 region has the DNA TGTGCCAGCAGTTACCTGGGACAGGGAGGAGGTGGCTACACCTTC.

The chain employs TRBV11-2 and TRBJ1-2; D gene unclear. Germline CDR1 and CDR2: SGHAT and FQNNGV. CDR3 length: 17 amino acids. With 4 bases removed from V and 1 base from J, the gap between germline ends came to 19 bases. The CDR3 loop is CASSSHVRGRDNYGYTF. The CDR3, as DNA: TGTGCCAGCAGCTCCCATGTACGGGGAAGGGATAACTATGGCTACACCTTC.

The sample holds one count of this clone. The chain is built from TRBV15 and TRBJ1-5; D unresolved. V gave up 0 bases and J gave up 5 bases, with 8 bases separating them. Germline CDR1 and CDR2: LNHNV and YYDKDF (reference sequence). The CDR3 has 14 residues. CDR3 protein: CATSRDLGDQPQHF. In DNA form, the CDR3 reads TGTGCCACCAGCAGAGATCTCGGGGATCAGCCCCAGCATTTT.

The gene calls are TRBV28 and TRBJ2-7, with TRBD2 as a possible D gene (6 bases). Germline CDR1 is MDHEN and CDR2 is SYDVKM. V was shortened by 2 bases and J by 4 bases, with 15 bases between the two germline ends. CDR3 length equals 15 residues. CDR3 bases: TGTGCCAGCAGTTTAGGACCCGGGGGTATATACGAGCAGTACTTC. It is translated as CASSLGPGGIYEQYF.

The chain has TRBV6-1 and TRBJ1-5, with unresolved D. V lost 6 bases and J lost 4, with 10 bases in between. The CDR3 loop spans 13 amino acids. Germline values: CDR1 MNHNS, CDR2 SASEGT. The CDR3 region has the DNA TGTGCCAGCAGCCATACAGTTAATCAGCCCCAGCATTTT. It specifies CASSHTVNQPQHF.

This clone has a single count. The rearrangement joins TRBV5-5 to TRBJ2-1; D is perhaps TRBD1 or TRBD2 (6 bases each). In germline, CDR1 is SGHKS, CDR2 YYEKEE (reference sequence). This CDR3 region has 14 residues. The V end was cut by 4 bases, the J end by 6 bases, with 14 bases between. The CDR3 DNA sequence: TGTGCCAGCAGCCGGGGGCCAGCTGGCAATGAGCAGTTCTTC. Translation: CASSRGPAGNEQFF.

The chain has TRBV11-2 and TRBJ2-1; D is undetermined. Trimming shortened V by 1 base and J by 1 base, and 14 bases separated the two germline ends. CDR3 length: 17 residues. Germline CDR1 reads SGHAT; CDR2 reads FQNNGV. CDR3 nucleotides: TGTGCCAGCAGCTTAGGAATGGCCCCCGAATCCTACAATGAGCAGTTCTTC. This encodes CASSLGMAPESYNEQFF.

The chain uses TRBV15 and TRBJ1-1; no definite D call. V lost 0 bases to trimming and J lost 4 bases, with 6 bases between them. The CDR3 sequence is 13 residues long. Germline-derived CDR1 and CDR2 are LNHNV and YYDKDF (reference sequence). CDR3 DNA: TGTGCCACCAGCAGAGATTCCATCACTGAAGCTTTCTTT. Translating it yields CATSRDSITEAFF. Using reference TRBV15 and TRBJ1-1 for the parts outside the CDR3, the full variable domain is DAMVIQNPRYQVTQFGKPVTLSCSQTLNHNVMYWYQQKSSQAPKLLFHYYDKDFNNEADTPDNFQSRRPNTSFCFLDIRSPGLGDTAMYLCATSRDSITEAFFGQGTRLTVV.

This chain uses TRBV19 with TRBJ1-2; TRBD1 matches 8 bases. The germline gives CDR1 LNHDA, CDR2 SQIVND (reference sequence). V lost 5 bases and J lost 3; bases outside the gene matches: 5. The CDR3 covers 14 residues. Written as DNA, the CDR3 is TGTGCCAGTAGTCCCGGGACAGGAGACTATGGCTACACCTTC. It encodes CASSPGTGDYGYTF.

V gene TRBV11-2 combines with J gene TRBJ2-7; D gene unclear. The CDR3 spans 15 residues. V lost 1 base, J lost 2 bases, and 12 bases lay in between. Germline-derived CDR1 and CDR2 are SGHAT and FQNNGV. The CDR3 sequence: CASSLASGPPYEQYF. The CDR3 bases are TGTGCCAGCAGCTTAGCCTCCGGGCCCCCCTACGAGCAGTACTTC.

CDR3 sequence reads: CASSPPTGLANYEQYF. Written as DNA, the CDR3 is TGTGCCAGCAGCCCACCCACGGGACTAGCTAACTACGAGCAGTACTTC. The chain combines TRBV5-6 with TRBJ2-7, with 9 bases that match TRBD2. The CDR3 has 16 amino acids. The germline CDR1 and CDR2 sequences are SGHDT and YYEEEE. V trimming: 4 bases; J trimming: 3 bases; junction bases outside the gene matches: 11.

V gene TRBV28 combines with J gene TRBJ2-7; no firm D call. This CDR3 has 12 amino acids. The ends were cut back, 8 bases at V and 4 bases at J, with 12 bases in the middle. CDR1 MDHEN and CDR2 SYDVKM come from the germline V gene. The CDR3 DNA sequence: TGTGCCAGCGGTGGTAGCAGATACGAGCAGTACTTC. Amino acids: CASGGSRYEQYF.

The CDR3 spells CASSGPGQGLDGSYNEQFF. As DNA, the CDR3 is TGTGCCAGCTCAGGACCGGGACAGGGACTGGATGGGTCCTACAATGAGCAGTTCTTC. V usage is TRBV18 and J usage is TRBJ2-1; the match to TRBD1 covers 9 bases. The V gene's germline CDR1 is KGHSH and CDR2 LQKENI. The CDR3 extends over 19 amino acids. V dropped 5 bases and J dropped 1; count of bases not matched to a gene: 15.

The chain employs TRBV6-1 and TRBJ2-2; 8 positions match TRBD1. CDR1 is MNHNS and CDR2 is SASEGT in the germline V gene. The CDR3 is 14 residues long. Unmatched junction bases numbered 9, after V lost 8 bases and J lost 7 bases. As DNA, the CDR3 is TGTGCCAGCGCCACCCGGACAGGGTTCGGGGAGCTGTTTTTT. Protein sequence: CASATRTGFGELFF.

The chain links TRBV2 to TRBJ2-1, with 10 bases lining up with TRBD2. Germline trimming cut 4 bases from V and 0 bases from J; bases unmatched to any gene: 6. The CDR3 extends over 17 amino acids. The germline V gene has CDR1 SNHLY and CDR2 FYNNEI. Here the CDR3 reads CASSAGTSAPSYNEQFF. CDR3 in DNA: TGTGCCAGCAGTGCCGGGACTAGCGCACCCTCCTACAATGAGCAGTTCTTC.

This clone has more than one count but fewer than ten. The CDR3 protein is CASRGERRTDTQYF. As DNA, the CDR3 is TGTGCCAGCAGGGGGGAACGTCGCACAGATACGCAGTATTTT. The chain links TRBV28 to TRBJ2-3; the D gene could be TRBD1 or TRBD2 (5 bases each). This CDR3 has 14 amino acids. CDR1 is MDHEN and CDR2 is SYDVKM in the germline V gene. V dropped 6 bases and J dropped 1 base, with 11 bases sitting between them.

The gene calls are TRBV28 and TRBJ1-4; D might be TRBD1 (5 bases). With 3 bases removed from V and 5 bases from J, the gap between germline ends came to 16 bases. This CDR3 has 16 amino acids. Germline CDR1 and CDR2: MDHEN and SYDVKM. The CDR3 protein is CASSFAGGTLNEKLFF. The CDR3 DNA reads as TGTGCCAGCAGTTTTGCGGGGGGAACCTTAAATGAAAAACTGTTTTTT.

The chain combines TRBV9 with TRBJ1-2; 9 positions agree with TRBD1. The germline V gene encodes CDR1 SGDLS and CDR2 YYNGEE. V lost 2 bases and J lost 4; bases outside the gene matches: 6. The CDR3 totals 15 residues. CDR3 amino acids: CASSVAGTGTYGYTF. The DNA for the CDR3 is TGTGCCAGCAGCGTGGCCGGGACAGGGACCTATGGCTACACCTTC.

This chain joins TRBV28 and TRBJ2-1; TRBD2 agrees at 8 bases. Looked up from germline, CDR1 is MDHEN and CDR2 is SYDVKM. The V gene end was trimmed by 10 bases and the J gene end by 8 bases; junction bases not matched to a gene: 7. CDR3 length: 12 amino acids. CDR3 DNA: TGTGCCACCCGCGGGAGGATTGATGAGCAGTTCTTC. This gives the protein CATRGRIDEQFF.

Comment on this clone: Additional DNA sequences in this sample encode the identical CDR3. The V call is TRBV28, the J call TRBJ1-1; TRBD1 is a possible D gene (5 bases). The V end was cut by 2 bases, the J end by 5 bases, with 12 bases between. Germline lookup yields CDR1 MDHEN and CDR2 SYDVKM. This CDR3 spans 14 amino acids. The CDR3 loop reads CASSLLQGGTEAFF. The CDR3 DNA follows: TGTGCCAGCAGTTTACTCCAGGGAGGGACTGAAGCTTTCTTT.

The chain recombines TRBV27 with TRBJ1-5, with 7 bases aligning to TRBD1. The V gene's germline CDR1 is MNHEY and CDR2 SMNVEV (reference sequence). The length of the CDR3 is 15 residues. Trimming cost V 3 bases and J 0 bases; bases outside gene matches: 2. The CDR3 DNA reads as TGTGCCAGCAGTTTGGGACAGTATAGCAATCAGCCCCAGCATTTT. Protein sequence: CASSLGQYSNQPQHF.

The chain combines TRBV7-6 with TRBJ2-7; D tentatively fits TRBD1 or TRBD2 (5 bases each). V dropped 5 bases and J dropped 6 bases, with 14 bases sitting between them. This CDR3 is built from 13 residues. Germline V CDR1 and CDR2: SGHVS, FNYEAQ. CDR3 residues: CASSPGPRLEQYF. For the CDR3, the DNA is TGTGCCAGCAGCCCGGGACCTCGTCTCGAGCAGTACTTC.

This clone occurred once. The chain couples TRBV2 to TRBJ2-1; 11 bases align to TRBD2. J lost 8 bases, V lost 3 bases, and 6 bases had no gene match. Germline CDR1 is SNHLY and CDR2 is FYNNEI. CDR3 length: 15 residues. The CDR3 DNA reads TGTGCCAGCAGTGATTTACTAGCGGGAGACTATGAGCAGTTCTTC. Protein sequence: CASSDLLAGDYEQFF. The full variable domain, its missing parts supplied by reference TRBV2 and TRBJ2-1, is EPEVTQTPSHQVTQMGQEVILRCVPISNHLYFYWYRQILGQKVEFLVSFYNNEISEKSEIFDDQFSVERPDGSNFTLKIRSTKLEDSAMYFCASSDLLAGDYEQFFGPGTRLTVL.

The gene calls are TRBV2 and TRBJ2-2; TRBD1 matches 8 bases. CDR3 length: 15 amino acids. The V gene's germline CDR1 is SNHLY and CDR2 FYNNEI. The junction had 8 bases not matched to a gene; V was cut back by 2 bases and J by 9 bases. The CDR3 DNA reads TGTGCCAGCAGTGAAAGTTTGCGACAGGGGAGGGAGCTGTTTTTT. Translated: CASSESLRQGRELFF. The full variable domain, in which reference TRBV2 and TRBJ2-2 provide the parts outside the CDR3, is EPEVTQTPSHQVTQMGQEVILRCVPISNHLYFYWYRQILGQKVEFLVSFYNNEISEKSEIFDDQFSVERPDGSNFTLKIRSTKLEDSAMYFCASSESLRQGRELFFGEGSRLTVL.